These 25 T cell receptor beta chains came from one sample sequenced in a study of cytomegalovirus exposure and HLA in healthy donors (dated by TCRdb to 2016 to 2017). The library was produced with the immunoSEQ multiplex PCR assay. For the multiplex PCR, a mixture combining 60 forward primers for TCR Vbeta segments and 13 reverse primers for TCR Jbeta segments was used. TCRdb stores this immuneACCESS table with in-frame sequences only. Part of the clones is absent; in the studies checked, under half of the shortfall reflects unresolved V genes, and no reason is known for the rest. Across this sample there are about 100,000 clones, with roughly 72% seen only once. Roughly 8% of the sample is held by the ten biggest clonotypes. Source material: PBMCs. The receptor set was obtained from a man aged 30 to 39 in good health and CMV-seronegative.

V gene TRBV6-1 combines with J gene TRBJ2-5; D is unclear. The end of the DNA fits TRBJ2-7 better, so the J call may be wrong. This CDR3 has 12 amino acids. Germline lookup yields CDR1 MNHNS and CDR2 SASEGT. This CDR3 is CASSAQAYEQYF. CDR3 DNA sequence: TGTGCCAGCAGTGCGCAGGCCTACGAGCAGTACTTC.

The J gene is TRBJ2-3, the V gene TRBV25-1, with TRBD1 as a possible D gene (6 bases). Germline CDR1 is MGHDK and CDR2 is SYGVNS. V shed 3 bases and J shed 4 bases, with 11 bases lying between them. CDR3 length equals 14 residues. The CDR3 DNA is TGTGCCAGCAGTGAGCATGGGGGCTCAGATACGCAGTATTTT. It is translated as CASSEHGGSDTQYF.

This clone came up a few times. The V call is TRBV7-3, the J call TRBJ2-2; D may be TRBD1 (5 bases). The CDR3 consists of 14 residues. V gave up 3 bases and J gave up 7 bases, with 12 bases separating them. The germline V gene encodes CDR1 SGHTA and CDR2 FQGTGA. The CDR3 sequence: CASSLGLNVGELFF. Written as DNA, the CDR3 is TGTGCCAGCAGCTTGGGGCTGAACGTCGGGGAGCTGTTTTTT. Supplemented by reference TRBV7-3 and TRBJ2-2, the full variable domain reads GAGVSQTPSNKVTEKGKYVELRCDPISGHTALYWYRQSLGQGPEFLIYFQGTGAADDSGLPNDRFFAVRPEGSVSTLKIQRTERGDSAVYLCASSLGLNVGELFFGEGSRLTVL.

V is TRBV7-8 and J is TRBJ2-7, with 7 positions matching TRBD1. With V trimmed by 6 bases and J by 1 base, 9 bases remained unmatched. Germline-derived CDR1 and CDR2 are SGHVS and FQNEAQ. This CDR3 spans 15 amino acids. As DNA, the CDR3 is TGTGCCAGCAGACAAGAGAGGGGGCAATCCTACGAGCAGTACTTC. Protein: CASRQERGQSYEQYF.

The chain couples TRBV7-9 to TRBJ2-7, with a possible D match to TRBD2 (6 bases). CDR3 length: 15 amino acids. V lost 5 bases and J lost 3, with 17 bases in between. Germline V lookup: CDR1 SEHNR, CDR2 FQNEAQ (reference sequence). The CDR3, as DNA: TGTGCCAGCAGCCACCCCGGCAGGGAGGTCTACGAGCAGTACTTC. Protein: CASSHPGREVYEQYF.

This rearrangement joins TRBV7-9 to TRBJ2-5, with 11 positions matching TRBD2. V trimming: 1 base; J trimming: 5 bases; junction bases outside the gene matches: 3. This CDR3 has 15 residues. In germline, CDR1 is SEHNR, CDR2 FQNEAQ (reference sequence). CDR3 sequence (DNA): TGTGCCAGCAGCTTAGAACTAGCGGGAGCGGAGACCCAGTACTTC. It yields the protein CASSLELAGAETQYF. Variable domain in full (rest from reference TRBV7-9 and TRBJ2-5): DTGVSQNPRHKITKRGQNVTFRCDPISEHNRLYWYRQTLGQGPEFLTYFQNEAQLEKSRLLSDRFSAERPKGSFSTLEIQRTEQGDSAMYLCASSLELAGAETQYFGPGTRLLVL.

The V and J genes are TRBV13 and TRBJ1-6; 9 nucleotides align to TRBD1. Trimming removed 0 bases from V and 7 bases from J; junction bases left unmatched: 1. Per the germline V gene, CDR1 is PRHDT and CDR2 is FYEKMQ (reference sequence). CDR3 size: 15 residues. The chain's CDR3 is CASSLGDRGNSPLHF. CDR3 nucleotides: TGTGCCAGCAGCTTAGGGGACAGGGGCAATTCACCCCTCCACTTT.

This clone was seen once. The rearrangement links TRBV6-5 to TRBJ2-5, with TRBD2 matching 16 bases. The CDR3 consists of 15 residues. The J segment lost 7 bases and the V segment lost 6 bases, leaving 5 bases of the junction unmatched. Germline V gives CDR1 MNHEY, CDR2 SVGAGI. CDR3 loop: CASSFGTSGRGTQYF. CDR3 nucleotides: TGTGCCAGCAGCTTTGGGACTAGCGGGAGGGGGACCCAGTACTTC.

This clone was recorded a few times. The chain employs TRBV19 and TRBJ1-1, with 8 bases identical to TRBD1. The length of the CDR3 is 13 residues. Germline V gives CDR1 LNHDA, CDR2 SQIVND (reference sequence). V shed 5 bases and J 4 bases; nucleotides not matched to a gene: 3. The CDR3 nucleotides are TGTGCCAGTAGTTCTACAGGGGGCACTGAAGCTTTCTTT. Translated, it gives CASSSTGGTEAFF. The variable domain in full, completed from reference TRBV19 and TRBJ1-1, reads DGGITQSPKYLFRKEGQNVTLSCEQNLNHDAMYWYRQDPGQGLRLIYYSQIVNDFQKGDIAEGYSVSREKKESFPLTVTSAQKNPTAFYLCASSSTGGTEAFFGQGTRLTVV.

The chain recombines TRBV5-1 with TRBJ1-1, with TRBD1 as a possible D gene (5 bases). Germline CDR1 SGHRS, CDR2 YFSETQ. Trimming took off 7 bases at V and 5 bases at J, with 9 bases between the two ends. CDR3 length: 11 residues. CDR3 bases: TGCGCCAGCCGGGGGGAAACTGAAGCTTTCTTT. Protein sequence: CASRGETEAFF.

This clone showed up just a few times. J is TRBJ1-1 and V is TRBV19; the D gene is possibly TRBD1 (6 bases). Germline CDR1 LNHDA, CDR2 SQIVND (reference sequence). This CDR3 contains 15 residues. V was clipped by 5 bases and J by 4 bases, with 17 bases between them. CDR3: CASSFPRGGRTEAFF. Written as DNA, the CDR3 is TGTGCCAGTAGTTTTCCCCGCGGGGGCCGCACTGAAGCTTTCTTT.

This chain uses TRBV7-3 with TRBJ2-1; D is unclear. Per germline, CDR1 SGHTA and CDR2 FQGTGA. Trimming pared 0 bases from V and 9 bases from J, leaving 9 bases between. This CDR3 has 13 residues. The CDR3 bases are TGTGCCAGCAGCTTAACGAGCGACGGTGAGCAGTTCTTC. Amino acids: CASSLTSDGEQFF.

The chain has TRBV7-9 and TRBJ2-1, with 7 bases identical to TRBD1. From germline, CDR1 is SEHNR and CDR2 FQNEAQ (reference sequence). J gave up 6 bases and V 5 bases, and 10 bases lay outside the gene matches. The CDR3 loop spans 15 amino acids. CDR3 amino acids: CASSQDRVRSNEQFF. As DNA, the CDR3 is TGTGCCAGCAGCCAAGACAGGGTTAGGAGCAATGAGCAGTTCTTC. Filled out from reference TRBV7-9 and TRBJ2-1, the complete variable domain reads DTGVSQNPRHKITKRGQNVTFRCDPISEHNRLYWYRQTLGQGPEFLTYFQNEAQLEKSRLLSDRFSAERPKGSFSTLEIQRTEQGDSAMYLCASSQDRVRSNEQFFGPGTRLTVL.

The chain joins TRBV7-6 to TRBJ2-1; 13 bases map to TRBD2. With 3 bases clipped from V and 6 bases from J, the junction kept 5 bases outside the gene matches. This CDR3 is built from 16 residues. Germline CDR1 reads SGHVS; CDR2 reads FNYEAQ. The CDR3 is CASSFGWTSGSNEQFF. CDR3 nucleotide sequence: TGTGCCAGCAGCTTCGGCTGGACTAGCGGGAGCAATGAGCAGTTCTTC.

The chain employs TRBV7-9 and TRBJ2-1; maybe TRBD2 (6 bases). In germline, CDR1 is SEHNR, CDR2 FQNEAQ (reference sequence). The CDR3 contains 17 residues. The V and J ends lost 5 bases and 0 bases respectively, with 17 bases between them. This CDR3 is CASSPRLGNRSYNEQFF. CDR3 in DNA: TGTGCCAGCAGCCCCCGACTAGGAAATCGCTCCTACAATGAGCAGTTCTTC. Filled out from reference TRBV7-9 and TRBJ2-1, the complete variable domain reads DTGVSQNPRHKITKRGQNVTFRCDPISEHNRLYWYRQTLGQGPEFLTYFQNEAQLEKSRLLSDRFSAERPKGSFSTLEIQRTEQGDSAMYLCASSPRLGNRSYNEQFFGPGTRLTVL.

V and J are TRBV7-9 and TRBJ2-1; a weak D match, TRBD1 (6 bases). The CDR3 consists of 16 residues. CDR1 SEHNR and CDR2 FQNEAQ come from the germline V gene (reference sequence). Trimming cost V 2 bases and J 1 base, with 12 bases left between them. CDR3 DNA: TGTGCCAGCAGCTTAACCAGACAGGCATCCTACAATGAGCAGTTCTTC. Encoded protein: CASSLTRQASYNEQFF.

A single count supports this clone. The chain recombines TRBV5-6 with TRBJ2-7; the D gene is possibly TRBD2 (5 bases). Per germline, CDR1 SGHDT and CDR2 YYEEEE. The CDR3 totals 17 residues. V was trimmed by 3 bases and J by 0 bases, leaving 19 bases between them. CDR3 loop: CASSSSRGMLSSYEQYF. In nucleotides, the CDR3 is TGTGCCAGCAGCTCTTCCCGAGGGATGCTCAGCTCCTACGAGCAGTACTTC.

This sequence joins TRBV5-1 and TRBJ2-3, with 9 positions matching TRBD2. V dropped 5 bases and J dropped 3; count of bases not matched to a gene: 7. The V gene's germline CDR1 is SGHRS and CDR2 YFSETQ. The CDR3 has 15 residues. DNA of the CDR3: TGCGCCAGCAGGGACTGGACTAGCGCAACAGATACGCAGTATTTT. Translating gives CASRDWTSATDTQYF.

J is TRBJ2-1 and V is TRBV6-5; possible D gene TRBD2, 6 bases. The V and J ends lost 6 bases and 7 bases respectively, with 19 bases between them. Germline-derived CDR1 and CDR2 are MNHEY and SVGAGI. CDR3 length: 15 amino acids. The CDR3 here is CASSPGTRVGNEQFF. For the CDR3, the DNA is TGTGCCAGCAGCCCCGGGACTCGGGTGGGGAATGAGCAGTTCTTC.

This clone was observed once. This chain connects TRBV10-1 to TRBJ2-7, with 11 nucleotides matching TRBD1. J gave up 3 bases and V 0 bases, and 4 bases lay outside the gene matches. Germline-derived CDR1 and CDR2 are WNHNN and SYGVQD (reference sequence). The CDR3 has 16 residues. For the CDR3, the DNA is TGCGCCAGCAGTGAGTCGAAGGGGACAGGGGGCTACGAGCAGTACTTC. It yields the protein CASSESKGTGGYEQYF.

This clone was observed a single time. The sample carries other DNA sequences with the same CDR3. The chain joins TRBV7-2 to TRBJ2-7; 8 positions agree with TRBD1. From germline, CDR1 is SGHTA and CDR2 FQGNSA. The V gene end was trimmed by 2 bases and the J gene end by 2 bases; junction bases not matched to a gene: 2. The CDR3 runs 14 residues. The CDR3: CASSLRDRTYEQYF. The CDR3 DNA is TGTGCCAGCAGCTTACGGGACAGGACCTACGAGCAGTACTTC.

The V gene is TRBV25-1, the J gene TRBJ2-4; D gene uncertain. The V and J ends lost 2 bases and 3 bases respectively, with 5 bases between them. CDR3 size: 13 residues. Germline values: CDR1 MGHDK, CDR2 SYGVNS. CDR3 in DNA: TGTGCCAGCAGTGAACCAGGCAAAAACATTCAGTACTTC. It specifies CASSEPGKNIQYF. The variable domain in full, with the rest retrieved from reference TRBV25-1 and TRBJ2-4, is EADIYQTPRYLVIGTGKKITLECSQTMGHDKMYWYQQDPGMELHLIHYSYGVNSTEKGDLSSESTVSRIRTEHFPLTLESARPSHTSQYLCASSEPGKNIQYFGAGTRLSVL.

This clone was seen a handful of times. The V gene is TRBV9, the J gene TRBJ1-1, with TRBD1 as a possible D gene (5 bases). V lost 0 bases and J 4 bases, leaving 13 bases between the germline ends. Germline lookup yields CDR1 SGDLS and CDR2 YYNGEE. This CDR3 spans 15 amino acids. CDR3 DNA sequence: TGTGCCAGCAGCGTAGGGTCGGGGGTGGGCACTGAAGCTTTCTTT. Translating it yields CASSVGSGVGTEAFF.

This clone came up a few times. The rearrangement uses TRBV11-2 and TRBJ2-3; D is ambiguous. Trimming shortened V by 0 bases and J by 0 bases, and 10 bases separated the two germline ends. Germline-derived CDR1 and CDR2 are SGHAT and FQNNGV. This CDR3 contains 16 residues. CDR3 loop: CASSLEAVTSTDTQYF. CDR3 DNA sequence: TGTGCCAGCAGCTTAGAGGCGGTGACTAGCACAGATACGCAGTATTTT. The full variable domain, rest sourced from reference TRBV11-2 and TRBJ2-3, is EAGVAQSPRYKIIEKRQSVAFWCNPISGHATLYWYQQILGQGPKLLIQFQNNGVVDDSQLPKDRFSAERLKGVDSTLKIQPAKLEDSAVYLCASSLEAVTSTDTQYFGPGTRLTVL.

With regard to this clone: At one of its ends the junction is not consistent with the germline gene, which may arise from a read error. The genes are TRBV7-3 and TRBJ2-3; 9 bases are a match to TRBD2. Per the germline V gene, CDR1 is SGHTA and CDR2 is FQGTGA. This CDR3 contains 17 residues. In DNA, the CDR3 is TGTGCCAGCAGCCTAACGGCGACTAGCGGACGCACAGATACGCAGTATTTT. This encodes CASSLTATSGRTDTQYF. The full variable domain, with the rest looked up from reference TRBV7-3 and TRBJ2-3, is GAGVSQTPSNKVTEKGKYVELRCDPISGHTALYWYRQSLGQGPEFLIYFQGTGAADDSGLPNDRFFAVRPEGSVSTLKIQRTERGDSAVYLCASSLTATSGRTDTQYFGPGTRLTVL.